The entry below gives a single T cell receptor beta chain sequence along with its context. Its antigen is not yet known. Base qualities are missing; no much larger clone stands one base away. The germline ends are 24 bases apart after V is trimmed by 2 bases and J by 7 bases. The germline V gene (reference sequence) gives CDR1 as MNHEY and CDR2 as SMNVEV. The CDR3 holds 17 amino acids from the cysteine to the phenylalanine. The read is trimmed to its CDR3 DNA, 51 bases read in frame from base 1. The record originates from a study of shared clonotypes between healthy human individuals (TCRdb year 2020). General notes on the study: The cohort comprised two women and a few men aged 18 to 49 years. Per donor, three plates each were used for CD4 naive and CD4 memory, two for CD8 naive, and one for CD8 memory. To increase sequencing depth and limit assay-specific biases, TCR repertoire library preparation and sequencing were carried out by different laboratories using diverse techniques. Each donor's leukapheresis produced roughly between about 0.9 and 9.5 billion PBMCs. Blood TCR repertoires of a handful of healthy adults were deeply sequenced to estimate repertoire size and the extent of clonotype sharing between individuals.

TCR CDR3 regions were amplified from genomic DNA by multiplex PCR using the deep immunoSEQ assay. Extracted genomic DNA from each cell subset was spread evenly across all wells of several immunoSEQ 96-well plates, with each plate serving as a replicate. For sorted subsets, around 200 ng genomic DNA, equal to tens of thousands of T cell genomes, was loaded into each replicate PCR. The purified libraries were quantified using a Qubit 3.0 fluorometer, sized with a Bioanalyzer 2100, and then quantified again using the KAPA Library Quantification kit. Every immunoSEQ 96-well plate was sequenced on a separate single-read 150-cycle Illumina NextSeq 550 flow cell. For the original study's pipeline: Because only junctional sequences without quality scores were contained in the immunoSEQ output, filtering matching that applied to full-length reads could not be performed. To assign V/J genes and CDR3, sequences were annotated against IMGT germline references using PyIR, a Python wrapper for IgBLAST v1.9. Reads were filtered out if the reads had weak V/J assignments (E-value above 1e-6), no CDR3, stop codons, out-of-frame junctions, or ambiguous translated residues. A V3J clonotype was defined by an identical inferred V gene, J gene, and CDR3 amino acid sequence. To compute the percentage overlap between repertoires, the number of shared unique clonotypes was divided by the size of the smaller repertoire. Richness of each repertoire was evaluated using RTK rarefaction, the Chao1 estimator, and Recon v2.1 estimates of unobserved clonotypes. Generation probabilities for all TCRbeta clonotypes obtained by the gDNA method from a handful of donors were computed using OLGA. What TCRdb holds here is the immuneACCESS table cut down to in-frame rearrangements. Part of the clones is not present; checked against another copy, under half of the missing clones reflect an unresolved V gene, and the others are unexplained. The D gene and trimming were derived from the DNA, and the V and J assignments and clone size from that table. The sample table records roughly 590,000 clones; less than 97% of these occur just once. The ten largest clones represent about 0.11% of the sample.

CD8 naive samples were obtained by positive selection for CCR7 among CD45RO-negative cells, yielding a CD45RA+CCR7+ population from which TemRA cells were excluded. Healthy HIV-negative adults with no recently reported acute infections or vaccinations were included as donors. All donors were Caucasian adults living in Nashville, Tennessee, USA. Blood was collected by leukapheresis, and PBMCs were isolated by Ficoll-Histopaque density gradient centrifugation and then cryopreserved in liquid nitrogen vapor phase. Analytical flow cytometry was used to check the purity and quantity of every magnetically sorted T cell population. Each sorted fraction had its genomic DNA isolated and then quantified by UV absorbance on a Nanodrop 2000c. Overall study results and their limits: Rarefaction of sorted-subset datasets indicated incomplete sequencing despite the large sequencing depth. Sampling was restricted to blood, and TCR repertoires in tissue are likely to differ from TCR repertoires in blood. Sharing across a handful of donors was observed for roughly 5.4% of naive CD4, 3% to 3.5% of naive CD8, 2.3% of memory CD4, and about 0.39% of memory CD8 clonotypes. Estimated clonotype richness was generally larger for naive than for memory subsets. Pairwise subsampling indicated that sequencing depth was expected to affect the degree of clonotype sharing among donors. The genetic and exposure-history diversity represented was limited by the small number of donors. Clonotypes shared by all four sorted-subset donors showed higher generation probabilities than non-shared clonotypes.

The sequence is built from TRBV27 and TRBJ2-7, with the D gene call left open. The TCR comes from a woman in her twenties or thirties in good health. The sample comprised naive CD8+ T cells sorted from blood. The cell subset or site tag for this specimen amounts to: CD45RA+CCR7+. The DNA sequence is TGTGCCAGCAGTTTAATTTTTACCCGCTCACCTGGGGTGGAGCAGTACTTC. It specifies CASSLIFTRSPGVEQYF.